The sequence of this TCR beta chain was determined in a study of OX40 agonist ivuxolimab in advanced cancers. The overall study: Males comprised around 78% of the group, whose mean age was roughly 60 years (range 23 to 79). Patients achieving partial responses numbered three: one hepatocellular carcinoma case and two cutaneous melanoma cases. Overall study findings and caveats: At doses 0.1 to 3.0 mg/kg, CD4+ and CD8+ clones expanded.

Germline CDR1 MNHEY, CDR2 SMNVEV (reference sequence). The CDR3 runs to 13 residues. The trim removed 8 bases at V and 3 bases at J, leaving 4 bases unmatched. Remarks on this clone: The antigen remains unidentified.

Data came from immunoSEQ multiplex PCR; TCRdb stores just in-frame clones and leaves some out. In the table there are 60,000 to 70,000 clones, roughly nine tenths of which are singletons. The source was CD4+ or CD8+ T cells sorted from blood, collected in a trial of the OX40 agonist ivuxolimab. The TCR comes from an adult with an advanced solid tumor such as melanoma, head and neck, liver or kidney cancer. The J gene is TRBJ2-1, the V gene TRBV27, with TRBD2 matching over 7 bases. The CDR3 nucleotides read TGTGCCAGCCTAGCGGAGAACTACAATGAGCAGTTCTTC. It is translated as CASLAENYNEQFF.